The TCR beta chain described here comes from a study of blood T cell repertoires in COVID-19. This clone has only one observation. The CDR3 has 13 residues. Germline CDR1 MNHEY, CDR2 SMNVEV (reference sequence). The ends were cut back, 2 bases at V and 4 bases at J, with 8 bases in the middle. Per the study methods: The authors estimated nucleated cell counts from reference gene primer amplification. Measured with immunoSEQ multiplex PCR; TCRdb has only the in-frame clones, and not every one. V and J calls plus clone size are reproduced from that table; the DNA served to infer D and trimming. The sample has 350,000 to 400,000 clones; around nine tenths are singletons. Adults between roughly 18 and 90 years of age took part from 24 US areas. Cohorts were determined from participant-reported clinical history.

The J gene is TRBJ1-2, the V gene TRBV27; tentative D call: TRBD1 (6 bases). The sequenced material came from PBMCs or T cells enriched from blood (not recorded which). This clonotype originated in a woman aged 18-29 years who had recovered from COVID-19. The CDR3 reads CASSLGTSYGYTF. CDR3 coding DNA: TGTGCCAGCAGTTTAGGGACATCCTATGGCTACACCTTC.